This T cell receptor (beta chain) was obtained from a study of blood T cell repertoires in COVID-19. As for the study in general: The United States, Italy and Spain provided the acute and convalescent COVID-19 samples.

With regard to this clone: The sample contains more than one DNA sequence encoding this CDR3.

Using immunoSEQ multiplex PCR, the repertoire was profiled, and TCRdb retains in-frame clones only, with some absent. The table has around 160,000 clones, 85% to 95% seen once; the top ten hold about 2%. Patients of the Seattle cohort, enrolled during active infection, were followed longitudinally. The CDR3 consists of 13 residues. Trimming cost V 0 bases and J 4 bases, with 6 bases left between them. Germline V lookup: CDR1 SEHNR, CDR2 FQNEAQ (reference sequence). The sequence was obtained from a woman aged 60-75 years with COVID-19, enrolled during active disease. The sequencing input was peripheral blood. This chain links TRBV7-9 with TRBJ2-5; D remains ambiguous. CDR3 protein: CASSLAGGETQYF. The CDR3 nucleotides are TGTGCCAGCAGCTTAGCAGGCGGAGAGACCCAGTACTTC.